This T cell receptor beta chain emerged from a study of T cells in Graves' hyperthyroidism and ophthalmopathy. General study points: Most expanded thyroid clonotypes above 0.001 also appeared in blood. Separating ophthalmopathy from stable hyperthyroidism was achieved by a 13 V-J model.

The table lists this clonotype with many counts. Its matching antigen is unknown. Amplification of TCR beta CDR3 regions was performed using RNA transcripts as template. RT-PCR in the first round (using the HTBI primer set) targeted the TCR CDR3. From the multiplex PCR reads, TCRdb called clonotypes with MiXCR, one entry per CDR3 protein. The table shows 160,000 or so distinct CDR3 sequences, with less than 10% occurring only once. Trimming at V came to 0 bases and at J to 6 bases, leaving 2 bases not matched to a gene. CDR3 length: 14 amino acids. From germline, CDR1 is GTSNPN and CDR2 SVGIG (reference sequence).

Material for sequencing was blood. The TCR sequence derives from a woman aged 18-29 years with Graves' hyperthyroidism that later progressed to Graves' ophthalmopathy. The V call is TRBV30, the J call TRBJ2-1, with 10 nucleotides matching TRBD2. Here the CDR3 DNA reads TGTGCCTGGAGTGTACTAGCGGGGATCAATGAGCAGTTCTTC. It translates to CAWSVLAGINEQFF.